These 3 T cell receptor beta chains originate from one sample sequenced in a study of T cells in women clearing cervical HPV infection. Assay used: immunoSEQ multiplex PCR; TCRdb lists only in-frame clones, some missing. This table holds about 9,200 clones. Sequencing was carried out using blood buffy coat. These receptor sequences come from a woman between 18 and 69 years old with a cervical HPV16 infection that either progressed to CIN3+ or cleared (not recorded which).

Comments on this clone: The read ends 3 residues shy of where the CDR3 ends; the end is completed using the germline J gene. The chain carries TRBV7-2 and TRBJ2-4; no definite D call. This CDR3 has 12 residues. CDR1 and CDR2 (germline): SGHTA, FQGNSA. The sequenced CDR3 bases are TGTGCCAGCAGCAGGGTGATGGCTGGT. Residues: CASSRVMAG. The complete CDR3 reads CASSRVMAGQYF.

The CDR3 DNA, read in part, is TGCAGTGCAAAAGACAGGGACTGGCAGCCG. This gives the protein CSAKDRDWQP. The full CDR3 sequence reads CSAKDRDWQPQYF. This rearrangement joins TRBV20-1 to TRBJ2-3; tentatively, D is TRBD1 (7 bases). The CDR3 is cut off 3 residues early in the read; its end comes from the germline J gene. Germline V CDR1 and CDR2: DFQATT, SNEGSKA (reference sequence). This CDR3 has 13 residues.

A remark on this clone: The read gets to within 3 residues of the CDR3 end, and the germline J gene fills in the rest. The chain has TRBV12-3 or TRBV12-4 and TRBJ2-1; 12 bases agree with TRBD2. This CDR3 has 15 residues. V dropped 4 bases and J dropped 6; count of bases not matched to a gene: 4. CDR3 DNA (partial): TGTGCCAGCAGTTCATCTAGCGGGGGGGCCAATGAG. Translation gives CASSSSSGGANE. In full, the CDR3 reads CASSSSSGGANEQFF.